One and the same sample provided the 9 T cell receptor beta chains below, sequenced in a study of technical replicates of blood from a few donors. Profiled with immunoSEQ multiplex PCR; TCRdb holds only in-frame clones, not every one. The data contain 60,000 or so clones, just under 90% of them singletons. The specimen was PBMCs. The receptors derive from a human donor in good health. Some clones in this sample may be carry-over from other donors' samples.

The chain combines TRBV5-5 with TRBJ1-2; tentative D call: TRBD1 (5 bases). The CDR3 totals 15 residues. V dropped 2 bases and J dropped 3 bases, with 14 bases sitting between them. Germline V lookup: CDR1 SGHKS, CDR2 YYEKEE (reference sequence). The CDR3 sequence is CASSFASGTDYGYTF. The DNA for the CDR3 is TGTGCCAGCAGCTTTGCATCAGGGACTGACTATGGCTACACCTTC.

The chain combines TRBV13 with TRBJ2-3, with D perhaps matching TRBD2 (7 bases). The CDR3 loop spans 16 amino acids. V was clipped by 2 bases and J by 3 bases, with 15 bases between them. Germline V gene sequence: CDR1 PRHDT, CDR2 FYEKMQ (reference sequence). In DNA form, the CDR3 reads TGTGCCAGCAGCTTATTGGAGGGGGGGCGAACAGATACGCAGTATTTT. Protein: CASSLLEGGRTDTQYF.

This clone showed up just once. The V and J genes are TRBV27 and TRBJ2-7; 10 nucleotides match TRBD2. V was clipped by 5 bases and J by 1 base; unmatched bases: 8. This CDR3 region has 16 residues. Germline assignment: CDR1 MNHEY and CDR2 SMNVEV (reference sequence). This chain's CDR3 is CASSGLGLAESYEQYF. In DNA, the CDR3 is TGTGCCAGCAGTGGCTTAGGACTAGCGGAATCCTACGAGCAGTACTTC.

In its sample, this clone was seen once. The rearrangement links TRBV28 to TRBJ2-2; the match to TRBD2 covers 7 bases. The CDR3 sequence is 15 residues long. The junction had 4 bases not matched to a gene; V was cut back by 4 bases and J by 2 bases. Germline V gene lookup returns CDR1 MDHEN and CDR2 SYDVKM. CDR3 bases: TGTGCCAGCAGTTGGGGCGGGAGTAACACCGGGGAGCTGTTTTTT. It is translated as CASSWGGSNTGELFF.

The rearrangement uses TRBV4-3 and TRBJ2-5; no reliable D call. The CDR3 length is 13 residues. CDR1 is LGHNA, CDR2 YSLEER, per germline. V was pared by 5 bases and J by 1 base, with 8 bases between. The CDR3 sequence: CASSFGVQETQYF. The CDR3 DNA is TGCGCCAGCAGCTTCGGAGTCCAAGAGACCCAGTACTTC.

This clone was seen more than once but under ten times. The chain combines TRBV5-3 with TRBJ2-1; D is unclear. TRBV5-3 is an ORF; its function is uncertain. V was pared by 7 bases and J by 10 bases, with 21 bases between. The CDR3 length is 14 residues. Here the CDR3 reads CARLPVAPFYEQFF. The CDR3 DNA reads TGTGCCAGACTACCGGTAGCTCCTTTTTACGAGCAGTTCTTC.

The V call is TRBV11-2, the J call TRBJ1-2; D is perhaps TRBD1 (5 bases). This CDR3 is 15 amino acids long. Germline CDR1 SGHAT, CDR2 FQNNGV. V lost 0 bases, J lost 0 bases, and 8 bases lay in between. The CDR3 protein is CASSLDSGANYGYTF. The CDR3 DNA sequence: TGTGCCAGCAGCTTAGATTCGGGGGCTAACTATGGCTACACCTTC.

CDR3 DNA: TGTGCCAGCAGCCTGGACAGCCGTACTAGCACAGATACGCAGTATTTT. Residues: CASSLDSRTSTDTQYF. The V call is TRBV11-1, the J call TRBJ2-3, with a tentative D call TRBD1 (6 bases). The CDR3 runs to 16 residues. Trimming cost V 5 bases and J 0 bases, with 15 bases left between them. CDR1 and CDR2 (germline): SGHAT, FQDESV (reference sequence).

This chain links TRBV9 with TRBJ1-2, with 7 positions matching TRBD1. The length of the CDR3 is 15 residues. Germline V gene lookup returns CDR1 SGDLS and CDR2 YYNGEE. J gave up 2 bases and V 2 bases, and 6 bases lay outside the gene matches. The CDR3 nucleotides read TGTGCCAGCAGCGTCGGGACAGCCGTGAACTATGGCTACACCTTC. Residues: CASSVGTAVNYGYTF.